This T cell receptor (beta chain) derives from a study of blood T cells in healthy people across ages. Study results and caveats: The unknown donor CMV status may have confounded expanded clonotype changes. With naive T cell percentage, TCR beta diversity showed a strong correlation.

This CDR3 contains 14 residues. Note on this clonotype: Its antigen is not identified.

The second PCR ran roughly 6 to 11 cycles with a sample-barcoded 5' primer and J-beta primers. Each CDR3 protein is one row after TCRdb ran MiXCR on the 5' RACE reads. The table lists about 680,000 distinct CDR3 sequences, 45% to 50% of them singletons. This TCR was sampled from a woman aged 55 to 70 in good health. The gene calls are TRBV21-1 and TRBJ1-2. TRBV21-1 counts as a pseudogene. Sequencing was carried out using blood. CDR3 sequence reads: CASSSGTENYGYTF. The CDR3 coding sequence is TGTGCCAGCAGCAGCGGGACGGAGAACTATGGCTACACCTTC.